This T cell receptor beta chain was captured by sequencing in a study of T cell responses to AZD1222 COVID-19 vaccine. Clones were sequenced by immunoSEQ multiplex PCR, and TCRdb holds only the in-frame ones, with some missing. The table has over 150,000 clones, almost 90% seen once; the top ten hold more than 0.4%. Whole-study results and caveats: Mostly white British, mostly female donors; authors suggested clonal diversity may be underestimated. Across spike, vaccine-associated CD4 TCRs were found, dominant at 160-218 and 743-854. Repertoire samples came only from after the peak T cell response.

A note on this clone: Its specificity is not known.

CDR3 size: 18 residues. J was trimmed by 1 base and V by 0 bases; bases with no gene match: 9. Per the germline V gene, CDR1 is MNHNS and CDR2 is SASEGT. The source was peripheral blood, collected on day 0 of AZD1222 vaccination. V is TRBV6-1 and J is TRBJ1-1, with 9 bases that match TRBD1. This receptor was taken from an adult in good health. The CDR3 here is CASSEAVNRGLGNTEAFF. CDR3 DNA: TGTGCCAGCAGTGAAGCGGTTAACAGGGGGCTTGGGAACACTGAAGCTTTCTTT.